A selection of T cell receptor beta chains follows, all from one sample in a study of blood T cell repertoires in COVID-19. This table comes from immunoSEQ multiplex PCR, and its TCRdb copy is limited to in-frame clones, with some not included. This table holds some 69,000 clones, 75% to 85% found once. Specimen: peripheral blood. The source is a human donor in a cohort sampled during active COVID-19. The CDR3 runs from the conserved cysteine through the conserved F or W. D genes are given only for firm matches. Size tells how often a clone was seen (once, few, many) or the class of an expanded clone, and some rows leave it out.

>-|TRBJ1-2|TRBV13|-
TGTGCCAGCAGCTTAGGACCCAGGGGAGGGTATGGCTACACCTTC
CASSLGPRGGYGYTF
>few|TRBJ2-7|TRBV25-1|TRBD2
TGTGCCAGCAGTGATCTAGCGGAGGCCTACGAGCAGTACTTC
CASSDLAEAYEQYF
>few|TRBJ1-3|TRBV7-9|-
TGTGCCAGCAGCTTAAATAGAAACACCATATATTTT
CASSLNRNTIYF
>-|TRBJ2-4|TRBV6-4|-
TGTGCCAGCACCACTGTGGAGGGAAGCCTCCAAAACATTCAGTACTTC
CASTTVEGSLQNIQYF
>-|TRBJ1-1|TRBV27|-
TGTGCCAGCAGGAATTTTGGGGGAGGGGCCCGGGGTACTGAAGCTTTCTTT
CASRNFGGGARGTEAFF
>-|TRBJ2-1|TRBV19|-
TGTGCCAGTAGTATAGAGACTAGTCTCGACAATGAGCAGTTCTTC
CASSIETSLDNEQFF
>-|TRBJ2-7|TRBV7-9|-
TGTGCCAGCAGCTCCGACGGGAGCTCCTACGAGCAGTACTTC
CASSSDGSSYEQYF
>once|TRBJ2-7|TRBV5-1|-
TGCGCCAGCAGCTTGACCACTAGCTCCGACGAGCAGTACTTC
CASSLTTSSDEQYF
>-|TRBJ1-5|TRBV19|TRBD1
TGTGCCAGTAGTATCGGACAGGCGAACAATCAGCCCCAGCATTTT
CASSIGQANNQPQHF
>-|TRBJ1-6|TRBV6-5|TRBD1
TGTGCCAGCATGGGCCAACAGGGGGCCGGTTCACCCCTCCACTTT
CASMGQQGAGSPLHF
>-|TRBJ1-4|TRBV29-1|TRBD1
TGCAGCTTCGGACAGGGAGGAGAAAAACTGTTTTTT
CSFGQGGEKLFF
>-|TRBJ2-7|TRBV5-4|-
TGTGCCAGCAGCTCCAGGGATAGATCCTACGAGCAGTACTTC
CASSSRDRSYEQYF
>-|TRBJ2-7|TRBV24-1|-
TGTGCCACCAGTACAACAGGGCGCTCCTACGAGCAGTACTTC
CATSTTGRSYEQYF
>-|TRBJ2-5|TRBV9|TRBD2
TGTGCCAGCAGCGTATCTAGCGGGAGTGGGGAGACCCAGTACTTC
CASSVSSGSGETQYF
>-|TRBJ2-2|TRBV6-5|-
TGTGCCAGCAGTTACTCGCTAGGGGCCGGGGAGCTGTTTTTT
CASSYSLGAGELFF
>few|TRBJ1-5|TRBV6-5|TRBD1
TGTGCCAGCAAAGGGACAGTGGGGAATCAGCCCCAGCATTTT
CASKGTVGNQPQHF
>-|TRBJ2-2|TRBV10-3|-
TGTGCCATCAGTGAGTCGGTCAGCGGCGGGGAGCTGTTTTTT
CAISESVSGGELFF
>once|TRBJ1-2|TRBV25-1|-
TGTGCCAGCAGTGAAACCCTCTCGGGGACTAACTATGGCTACACCTTC
CASSETLSGTNYGYTF
>-|TRBJ1-4|TRBV25-1|TRBD1
TGTGCCAGCAGTGAATATACAGGGGCAACTAATGAAAAACTGTTTTTT
CASSEYTGATNEKLFF
>few|TRBJ2-2|TRBV4-2|-
TGTGCCAGCAGCCAAAGTAGCGGAGCCAACACCGGGGAGCTGTTTTTT
CASSQSSGANTGELFF
>once|TRBJ1-5|TRBV6-1|-
TGTGCCAGCAGTGGGTTTATCTTGCCGGGAGACAATCAGCCCCAGCATTTT
CASSGFILPGDNQPQHF
>once|TRBJ2-5|TRBV28|-
TGTGCCAGCAGTTTAGGGTCCGGGGGTGAGACCCAGTACTTC
CASSLGSGGETQYF
>-|TRBJ1-1|TRBV4-1|TRBD1
TGCGCCAGCAGCCAAGGACAGGGGGCTACACCTGAAGCTTTCTTT
CASSQGQGATPEAFF
>-|TRBJ2-1|TRBV11-3|TRBD2
TGTGCCAGCAGCGCTAGCGGGGGGGCCCAGAATGAGCAGTTCTTC
CASSASGGAQNEQFF
>-|TRBJ1-3|TRBV7-9|-
TGTGCCAGCAGCCCACCCCCCAGGGTGGCTGGAAACACCATATATTTT
CASSPPPRVAGNTIYF
>few|TRBJ1-5|TRBV12-5|-
TGTGCTAGTGCCCTTCCCGGGTATCTCTGTCAGCCCCAGCATTTT
CASALPGYLCQPQHF